The rows below give T cell receptor beta chains drawn from one sample of a study of blood T cells in healthy people across ages. TCRdb processed the 5' RACE reads anew with MiXCR; each CDR3 protein has one entry. The sample shows more than 1,000,000 distinct CDR3 sequences, 20% to 25% of them seen only once. The same data also contributed to another study, on T cells of mothers and their children.

The sample comprised blood. The receptors originated from a girl aged 2-15 years in good health. Both conserved end residues are part of each CDR3. D genes are given only for firm matches. The size of a clone is reported for some rows only, either as once, few or many, or as a class for expanded clones.

>-|TRBV28|-|TRBJ1-5|19
TGTGCCAGCAGTTTCGCCCTCCGGCTGGGGTATATGAGCAATCAGCCCCAGCATTTT
CASSFALRLGYMSNQPQHF
>-|TRBV14|few|TRBJ2-6|15
TGTGCCAGCAGCGAGACCCCCTCTGGGGCCAACGTCCTGACTTTC
CASSETPSGANVLTF
>-|TRBV5-1|few|TRBJ2-7|15
TGCGCCAGCAGCTCGAGAAGGGACCGAACCTACGAGCAGTACTTC
CASSSRRDRTYEQYF
>-|TRBV4-3|few|TRBJ2-7|13
TGCGCCAGCAGCCAAGATCTTCATCGCGAGCAGTACTTC
CASSQDLHREQYF
>TRBD2|TRBV9|-|TRBJ2-5|15
TGTGCCGGCAGCGCCTCGACTAGCGGACAAGAGACCCAGTACTTC
CAGSASTSGQETQYF
>TRBD2|TRBV29-1|few|TRBJ2-1|12
TGCAGCGTTGAAGTATACGGGAGGGAGCAGTTCTTC
CSVEVYGREQFF
>TRBD1|TRBV3-1|few|TRBJ1-1|14
TGTGCCAGCAGCCACGATGACAGGGGCACTGAAGCTTTCTTT
CASSHDDRGTEAFF
>-|TRBV20-1|-|TRBJ2-1|15
TGCAGTGCTAGACACTGGGATTTGTCTTACAATGAGCAGTTCTTC
CSARHWDLSYNEQFF
>-|TRBV19|few|TRBJ2-5|12
TGTGCCAGTAGTATATGGGGAGAGACCCAGTACTTC
CASSIWGETQYF
>TRBD2|TRBV7-8|few|TRBJ2-7|17
TGTGCCAGCAGCTTCTTCGGTAGCGGGGAGTTCGCCTACGAGCAGTACTTC
CASSFFGSGEFAYEQYF
>-|TRBV29-1|-|TRBJ2-1|12
TGCAGCGCCCAGAGCCACGGCAATGAGCAGTTCTTC
CSAQSHGNEQFF
>-|TRBV2|-|TRBJ2-5|15
TGTGCCAGCAGTGAAGTTTCCTCCCCGGTGGAGACCCAGTACTTC
CASSEVSSPVETQYF
>-|TRBV29-1|few|TRBJ2-3|11
TGCAGCGTTGAGAAGGGAAATACGCAGTATTTT
CSVEKGNTQYF
>TRBD1|TRBV20-1|few|TRBJ1-5|18
TGCAGTGCCACACCGACGAAGGCAGGGGGCTATAGCAATCAGCCCCAGCATTTT
CSATPTKAGGYSNQPQHF
>TRBD1|TRBV20-1|few|TRBJ2-5|13
TGCAGTGCACCCGGGACAGGAAAACGGACCCAGTACTTC
CSAPGTGKRTQYF
>TRBD1|TRBV4-3|-|TRBJ1-4|15
TGCGCCAGCAGCCAAGGGACAGGGAAAAATGAAAAACTGTTTTTT
CASSQGTGKNEKLFF
>TRBD1|TRBV5-1|-|TRBJ2-7|16
TGCGCCAGCAGCTTAACAGGGGGAAGGGACCTCTACGAGCAGTACTTC
CASSLTGGRDLYEQYF
>TRBD2|TRBV6-2/TRBV6-3|-|TRBJ2-5|18
TGTGCCAGCAGTTACTCGAGGAGCGGGGGGGAAAACCAAGAGACCCAGTACTTC
CASSYSRSGGENQETQYF
>-|TRBV2|-|TRBJ1-5|13
TGTGCCAGCAGTGGGGCAGTTCCGCAGCCCCAGCATTTT
CASSGAVPQPQHF
>-|TRBV27|few|TRBJ2-1|13
TGTGCCAGCAAGGGGACTCTCTACAATGAGCAGTTCTTC
CASKGTLYNEQFF
>-|TRBV12-3/TRBV12-4|-|TRBJ2-7|15
TGTGCCAGCAGCACAGGGACCGTTTTTTTGTCGGGGCAGTACTTC
CASSTGTVFLSGQYF
>-|TRBV6-5|-|TRBJ2-7|15
TGTGCCAGCAGCATCGCCGGGACGGTCTCCTACGAGCAGTACTTC
CASSIAGTVSYEQYF
>TRBD2|TRBV2|few|TRBJ2-7|15
TGTGCCAGCAGTCCCACGGCGGGAGCCGGATACGAGCAGTACTTC
CASSPTAGAGYEQYF
>-|TRBV7-9|few|TRBJ2-1|12
TGTGCCAGCAGTCAACCGACGAATGAGCAGTTCTTC
CASSQPTNEQFF
>TRBD1|TRBV29-1|-|TRBJ2-7|13
TGCAAAACCGGGACAGGGTTGGGATACGAGCAGTACTTC
CKTGTGLGYEQYF
>TRBD1|TRBV20-1|-|TRBJ2-7|12
TGCAGTGTCCAGGGGGTAACCTACGAGCAGTACTTC
CSVQGVTYEQYF
>-|TRBV6-1|-|TRBJ1-4|13
TGTGCCAGCAGTGAAGCCGACCGCGAAAAACTGTTTTTT
CASSEADREKLFF
>TRBD2|TRBV29-1|-|TRBJ2-5|13
TGCAGCGTAAGCGGGAGAGGGCAAGAGACCCAGTACTTC
CSVSGRGQETQYF
>TRBD1|TRBV28|-|TRBJ1-2|13
TGTGCCAGCCGTATGAACAGGGGAGGTGGCTACACCTTC
CASRMNRGGGYTF
>-|TRBV20-1|-|TRBJ2-5|14
TGCAGTGCTGACTCTAAGATAAGGCAAGAGACCCAGTACTTC
CSADSKIRQETQYF
>-|TRBV29-1|-|TRBJ1-2|13
TGCAGCGTTGAAGATGAGGCAGGGTCTGGCTACACCTTC
CSVEDEAGSGYTF
>-|TRBV10-3|few|TRBJ2-5|15
TGTGCCATCAGTGAGAAGATGCGTAGTGGAGAGACCCAGTACTTC
CAISEKMRSGETQYF
>-|TRBV6-6|-|TRBJ1-4|13
TGTGCCAGCAGTTCCGGGTCCAATGAAGAACTGTTTTTT
CASSSGSNEELFF
>-|TRBV10-3|few|TRBJ2-2|16
TGTGCCATCAGTGGGAAAGCGGGCAGGAACACCGGGGAGCTGTTTTTT
CAISGKAGRNTGELFF
>TRBD2|TRBV5-1|few|TRBJ2-3|15
TGCGCCAGCAGCTTCTGGGACTACAACACAGATACGCAGTATTTT
CASSFWDYNTDTQYF
>-|TRBV7-2|few|TRBJ1-1|15
TGTGCCAGCAGCCTAGTACCCGGACCAAACACCAAAGAGGTCTTT
CASSLVPGPNTKEVF
>-|TRBV28|-|TRBJ2-4|15
TGTGCCAGCAGCGGAGGGACGTTAGCCAAAAACATTCAGTACTTT
CASSGGTLAKNIQYF
>-|TRBV27|few|TRBJ1-4|9
TGTGCCAATCATGAAAAACTGTTTTTT
CANHEKLFF
>-|TRBV27|-|TRBJ1-2|13
TGTGCCAGCAGTCGGGGTTCCAACTATGGCTACACCTTC
CASSRGSNYGYTF
>-|TRBV28|-|TRBJ2-5|14
TGTGCCAGCAGCCGGTTACGGGGCCAAGAGACCCAGTACTTC
CASSRLRGQETQYF
>-|TRBV3-1|-|TRBJ2-2|16
TGTGCCAGCAGCCCCCTGTTAAGCCCTCTCACCGGGGAGCTGTTTTTT
CASSPLLSPLTGELFF
>-|TRBV4-1|-|TRBJ2-7|14
TGCGCCAGCAGCCAAGGGTGGGTTCAGGACGAGCAGTACTTC
CASSQGWVQDEQYF
>-|TRBV7-3|many|TRBJ2-1|15
TGTGCCAGCAGCTCCTCCGCGGGCTCCTACAATGAGCAGTTCTTC
CASSSSAGSYNEQFF
>TRBD1|TRBV6-2/TRBV6-3|-|TRBJ1-1|13
TGTGCCAGCAGAATCACAGGGGGCACTGAAGCTTTCTTT
CASRITGGTEAFF
>-|TRBV12-3/TRBV12-4|-|TRBJ2-5|16
TGTGCCAGCAGTTATTCTGGGGGCCCTTATGGGGAGACCCAGTACTTC
CASSYSGGPYGETQYF
>-|TRBV29-1|-|TRBJ2-5|14
TGCAGCGTTGGTGGGGGATGGGGCCAAGAGACCCAGTACTTC
CSVGGGWGQETQYF
>-|TRBV6-5|few|TRBJ1-2|13
TGTGCCAGCACCTCGGGGGCAGCCCGTGGCTACACCTTC
CASTSGAARGYTF
>-|TRBV28|few|TRBJ2-1|15
TGTGCCAGCAGTTTTGACGATACAGGGTCCAGAGGGCAGTTCTTC
CASSFDDTGSRGQFF
>-|TRBV5-6|-|TRBJ1-2|12
TGTGCCAGCAGCGTCCGCAGGGAAGGCTACACCTTC
CASSVRREGYTF
>-|TRBV20-1|-|TRBJ2-7|13
TGCAGTGCTAGAGATGACGCTTTTCGTGAGCAGTACTTC
CSARDDAFREQYF
>-|TRBV19|many|TRBJ2-3|13
TGTGCCAGTAGTAGCTATAGCACAGATACGCAGTATTTT
CASSSYSTDTQYF
>TRBD2|TRBV12-3/TRBV12-4|few|TRBJ2-5|14
TGTGCCAGCAGTTCTTTGCGGGGGGGGGAGACCCAGTACTTC
CASSSLRGGETQYF
>-|TRBV11-1|-|TRBJ2-2|13
TGTGCCAGCAGCTCTAACAGGGCCGGGGAGCTGTTTTTT
CASSSNRAGELFF